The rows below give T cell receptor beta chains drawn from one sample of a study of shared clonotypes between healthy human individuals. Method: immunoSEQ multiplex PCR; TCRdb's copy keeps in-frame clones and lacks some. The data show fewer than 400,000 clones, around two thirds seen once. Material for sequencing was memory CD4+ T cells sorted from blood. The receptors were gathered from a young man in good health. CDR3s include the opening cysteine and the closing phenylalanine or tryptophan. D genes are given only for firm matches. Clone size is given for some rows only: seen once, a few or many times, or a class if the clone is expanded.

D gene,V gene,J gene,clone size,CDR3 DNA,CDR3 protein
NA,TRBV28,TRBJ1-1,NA,TGTGCCAGCAGTTTATTGGGGGAGAACACTGAAGCTTTCTTT,CASSLLGENTEAFF
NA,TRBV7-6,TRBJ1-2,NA,TGTGCCAGCAGCTTATGGGGAGATGGCTACACCTTC,CASSLWGDGYTF
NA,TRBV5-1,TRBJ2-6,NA,TGCGCCAGCAGCTTAGGTGTGGCCGGGGCCAACGTCCTGACTTTC,CASSLGVAGANVLTF
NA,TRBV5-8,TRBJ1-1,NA,TGTGCCAGCAGCTGGACGGTGGGCCTCACCCCGGGCACTGAAGCTTTCTTT,CASSWTVGLTPGTEAFF
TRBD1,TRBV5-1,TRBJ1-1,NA,TGCGCCAGCAGTTCTTCAGGGGGCACTGAAGCTTTCTTT,CASSSSGGTEAFF
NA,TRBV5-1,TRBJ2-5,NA,TGCGCCAGCAGCTCGGAGGCGGGGAGGAAGACCCAGTACTTC,CASSSEAGRKTQYF
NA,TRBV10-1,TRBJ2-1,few,TGCGCCAGCAGTGAGTCTGGGGCTAGGAAGTTCTTC,CASSESGARKFF
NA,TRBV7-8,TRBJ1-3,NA,TGTGCCAGCAGCTGGACCCTCGGGGGAGAGGGAAACACCATATATTTT,CASSWTLGGEGNTIYF
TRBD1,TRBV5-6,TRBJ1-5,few,TGTGCCAGCAGCTCGAGCGGGACAGGGGTTTATCAGCCCCAGCATTTT,CASSSSGTGVYQPQHF
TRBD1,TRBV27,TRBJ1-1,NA,TGTGCCAGCAGTTTAACGACAGGGGGCGATGAAGCTTTCTTT,CASSLTTGGDEAFF
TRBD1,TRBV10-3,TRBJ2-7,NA,TGTGCCATCAGCGCCCCAGGGGGCTACGAGCAGTACTTC,CAISAPGGYEQYF
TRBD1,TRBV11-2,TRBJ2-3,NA,TGTGCCAGCACCAAGGGACAGGGATTCACAGATACGCAGTATTTT,CASTKGQGFTDTQYF
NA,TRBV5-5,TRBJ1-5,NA,TGTGCCAGCAGCTTGGCCGAGGCTCCGCGCAATCAGCCCCAGCATTTT,CASSLAEAPRNQPQHF
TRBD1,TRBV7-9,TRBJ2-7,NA,TGTGCCAGCTCTCCCCGTGGACAGGGGGAGCAGTACTTC,CASSPRGQGEQYF
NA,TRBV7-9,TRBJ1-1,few,TGTGCCAGCAGCTTAGCAAATGCGAACACTGAAGCTTTCTTT,CASSLANANTEAFF
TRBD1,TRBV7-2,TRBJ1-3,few,TGTGCCAGCAGAATTAGACAGGGGGCAAACACCATATATTTT,CASRIRQGANTIYF
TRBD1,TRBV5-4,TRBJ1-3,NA,TGTGCCAGCAGCCGAAAAGACAGGGTTGAAAACACCATATATTTT,CASSRKDRVENTIYF
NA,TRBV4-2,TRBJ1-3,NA,TGTGCCAGCAGCCAATATGGACAGGGAAACACCATATATTTT,CASSQYGQGNTIYF
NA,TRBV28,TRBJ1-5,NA,TGTGCCAGCAGTTTAGGGGTCGTAGGCAATCAGCCCCAGCATTTT,CASSLGVVGNQPQHF
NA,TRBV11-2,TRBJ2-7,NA,TGTGCCAGCAGCTCGCAGGGGGGGACCTACGAGCAGTACTTC,CASSSQGGTYEQYF
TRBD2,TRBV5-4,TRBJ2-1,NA,TGTGCCAGCAGCTTGGGCCCCCTGGGCGGGAGGAGCAATGAGCAGTTCTTC,CASSLGPLGGRSNEQFF
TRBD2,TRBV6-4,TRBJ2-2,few,TGTGCCAGCAGTGTTCTAGCGGGAGTCGGGAACACCGGGGAGCTGTTTTTT,CASSVLAGVGNTGELFF
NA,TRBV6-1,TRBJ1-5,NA,TGTGCCAGCAGTGAAGCGGGACACAGCAATCAGCCCCAGCATTTT,CASSEAGHSNQPQHF
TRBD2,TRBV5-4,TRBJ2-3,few,TGTGCCAGCAGCTTTACTAGCGGGTTTAGCACAGATACGCAGTATTTT,CASSFTSGFSTDTQYF
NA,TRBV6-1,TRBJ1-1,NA,NA,CASWWGRGNCIF
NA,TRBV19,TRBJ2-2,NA,TGTGCCAGTTCTACCGGCAGGGGAACCGGGGAGCTGTTTTTT,CASSTGRGTGELFF
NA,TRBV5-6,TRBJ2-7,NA,TGTGCCAGCAGCTATCTGGGACAAAGCTCCTACGAGCAGTACTTC,CASSYLGQSSYEQYF
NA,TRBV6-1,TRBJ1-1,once,TGTGCCAGCAGTGAATATACCGGGGGGACTGAAGCTTTCTTT,CASSEYTGGTEAFF
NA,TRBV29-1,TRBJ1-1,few,TGCAGCGTCGGAGGGGGTTGGGCGATGAACACTGAAGCTTTCTTT,CSVGGGWAMNTEAFF
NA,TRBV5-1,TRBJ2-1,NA,TGCGCCAGCAGCCTGGGACCCTCACGCAAGTTCTTC,CASSLGPSRKFF
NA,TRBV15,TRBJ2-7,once,TGTGCCACCAGCAGAGGAACAGAGACCTACGAGCAGTACTTC,CATSRGTETYEQYF
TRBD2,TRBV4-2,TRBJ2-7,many,TGTGCCAGCAGCCAGTCGGGAGGCCTGAACGAGCAGTACTTC,CASSQSGGLNEQYF
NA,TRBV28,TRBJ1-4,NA,TGTGCCAGCAGTTTATTTGGGGGCGGGCCTGGGAATGAAAAACTGTTTTTT,CASSLFGGGPGNEKLFF
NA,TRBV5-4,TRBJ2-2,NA,TGTGCCAGCAGCCGGGGAAGCTCGAACACCGGGGAGCTGTTTTTT,CASSRGSSNTGELFF
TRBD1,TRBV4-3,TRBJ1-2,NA,TGCGCCAGCAGCCAATCCGGGACAGGGGGTTTGGGCTACACCTTC,CASSQSGTGGLGYTF
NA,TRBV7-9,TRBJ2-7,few,TGTGCCAGCAGCTTTGACGGGAGCAGATACGAGCAGTACTTC,CASSFDGSRYEQYF
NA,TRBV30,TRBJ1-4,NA,TGTGCCTGGAGTGTACGGCGGGGGGGAAATGAAAAACTGTTTTTT,CAWSVRRGGNEKLFF
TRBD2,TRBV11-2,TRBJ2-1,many,TGTGCCAGCAGCTTTCTGACTAGCGGGAGTCTCGATGAGCAGTTCTTC,CASSFLTSGSLDEQFF
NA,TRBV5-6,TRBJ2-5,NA,TGTGCCAGCAGCCGACTCAGTGGCCAAGAGACCCAGTACTTC,CASSRLSGQETQYF
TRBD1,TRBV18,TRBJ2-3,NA,TGTGCCAGCTCAACTCAGACAGGGGGCGATCGGGATACGCAGTATTTT,CASSTQTGGDRDTQYF
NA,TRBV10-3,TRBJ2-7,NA,TGTGCCATCAGGGACGGAAGGTTCGGGGGCTCCTACGAGCAGTACTTC,CAIRDGRFGGSYEQYF
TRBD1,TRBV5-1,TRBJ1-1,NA,TGCGCCAGCAGCCCGAACCCGCTAGGACAGGTTAGTGTGAACACTGAAGCTTTCTTT,CASSPNPLGQVSVNTEAFF
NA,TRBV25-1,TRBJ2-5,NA,TGTGCCAGCAGTGCCTCTGGGGGGGAGACCCAGTACTTC,CASSASGGETQYF
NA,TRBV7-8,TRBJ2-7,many,TGTGCCAGCAGCTTCCTGGGGGTTGGTAGCGCCGCACGGTACGAGCAGTACTTC,CASSFLGVGSAARYEQYF
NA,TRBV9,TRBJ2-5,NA,TGTGCCAGCAGCGAAACCCCGAAAGGCTCTCAAGAGACCCAGTACTTC,CASSETPKGSQETQYF